Listed below are T cell receptor beta chains from one sample, sequenced in a study of blood T cell repertoires in COVID-19. Sequenced by immunoSEQ multiplex PCR; TCRdb stores in-frame clones only, minus some. The sample shows roughly 160,000 clones, almost 85% of them seen only once. Source material: peripheral blood. The receptors originated from an elderly woman with COVID-19, enrolled during active disease. Both conserved end residues are part of each CDR3. A D gene is named only where the DNA matches it firmly. Where a row states a size, it is once, few, many or the class of an expanded clone; other rows omit it.

abundance	j_gene	d_gene	v_gene	CDR3nt	CDR3aa
.	TRBJ1-6	TRBD1	TRBV27	TGTGCCAGCAGTCTCGGGACAGTTAATTCACCCCTCCACTTT	CASSLGTVNSPLHF
.	TRBJ2-3	TRBD2	TRBV7-2	TGTGCCAGCAGCTTAGGGCAGCGGGGGGCTAGCACAGATACGCAGTATTTT	CASSLGQRGASTDTQYF
.	TRBJ1-2	TRBD1	TRBV7-2	TGTGCCAGCAGCGCCTCGGGACAGGGACTCTATGGCTACACCTTC	CASSASGQGLYGYTF
.	TRBJ2-5	.	TRBV20-1	TGCAGCGGGACACTGGAGACCCAGTACTTC	CSGTLETQYF
.	TRBJ2-7	.	TRBV2	TGTGCCAGCAGGGGAGTTTCCTACGAGCAGTACTTC	CASRGVSYEQYF
.	TRBJ2-5	TRBD1	TRBV30	TGTGCCTGGAGTGTACACAGGGGAGAGACCCAGTACTTC	CAWSVHRGETQYF
.	TRBJ1-3	.	TRBV2	TGTGCCAGCAGGGGGCTTGGAAACACCATATATTTT	CASRGLGNTIYF
.	TRBJ2-2	TRBD2	TRBV7-3	TGTGCCAGCAGCCCGGGACTAGCGGACACCGGGGAGCTGTTTTTT	CASSPGLADTGELFF
.	TRBJ1-5	.	TRBV27	TGTGCCAGCAGTTTATCTTCAGGGGAGTACAGTCAGCCCCAGCATTTT	CASSLSSGEYSQPQHF
.	TRBJ2-5	.	TRBV21-1	TGTGCCAGCAGCAAAAGGCGGCTAGCGGGGGCCTACCAAGAGACCCAGTACTTC	CASSKRRLAGAYQETQYF
.	TRBJ1-1	.	TRBV4-1	TGCGCCAGCAGCCATCAAACAGCCACGAACACTGAAGCTTTCTTT	CASSHQTATNTEAFF
.	TRBJ1-6	TRBD1	TRBV27	TGTGCCAGCAGTCCCCGGACCTCACTAGGACAGGGGCGGTATTCACCCCTCCACTTT	CASSPRTSLGQGRYSPLHF
.	TRBJ2-3	.	TRBV6-5	TGTGCCAGCAGTTACTCAGGGAGGGGGGCAGATACGCAGTATTTT	CASSYSGRGADTQYF
.	TRBJ2-7	TRBD2	TRBV7-6	TGTGCCAGCAGCCCTGACCCGGGGGGCTACGAGCAGTACTTC	CASSPDPGGYEQYF
.	TRBJ1-1	.	TRBV25-1	TGTGCCAGCAGTCGGGGGGTGGGTTTGAACACTGAAGCTTTCTTT	CASSRGVGLNTEAFF
once	TRBJ2-1	.	TRBV30	TGTGCCTGGAGTGACCCCCGGGGCAATGAGCAGTTCTTC	CAWSDPRGNEQFF
.	TRBJ2-7	TRBD2	TRBV5-1	TGCGCCAGCAGCTTGGGGCTAGCGGGAGTTGACGAGCAGTACTTC	CASSLGLAGVDEQYF
.	TRBJ2-3	TRBD2	TRBV30	TGTGCCTGGAGTGTGGGACTAGCAGATACGCAGTATTTT	CAWSVGLADTQYF
.	TRBJ2-5	TRBD2	TRBV3-1/TRBV3-2	TGTGCCAGCAGCCACGCCCCGGGGGGTTCTCGCAGCGAGACCCAGTACTTC	CASSHAPGGSRSETQYF
.	TRBJ1-4	.	TRBV11-3	TGTGCCAGCAGCTTAAGGAGATTCGCGGCCGAAAAACTGTTTTTT	CASSLRRFAAEKLFF